The present T cell receptor beta chain was sequenced within a study of cytotoxic CD8 clonotypes in ibrutinib-treated CLL. Turning to this clone: Its antigen remains unknown.

Libraries were prepared by immunoSEQ multiplex PCR; TCRdb keeps only in-frame clonotypes and omits some of them. The data hold over 200,000 clones, with 70% to 75% observed a single time. Germline V CDR1 and CDR2: SGHTA, FQGNSA. Trimming left V 4 bases short and J 7 bases short, with 18 bases between. The CDR3 is 15 amino acids. Study results and caveats: Clonality rose at ibrutinib response, held steady in sustained remission, and fell toward baseline at progression.

The sample consisted of PBMCs, taken after 12 months of ibrutinib treatment. The TCR sequence derives from a human donor with chronic lymphocytic leukemia. V is TRBV7-2 and J is TRBJ2-3; tentatively, D is TRBD2 (6 bases). The DNA of the CDR3 is TGTGCCAGCAGCTCCCAAGGGACTGGCTTAAATACGCAGTATTTT. As protein: CASSSQGTGLNTQYF.